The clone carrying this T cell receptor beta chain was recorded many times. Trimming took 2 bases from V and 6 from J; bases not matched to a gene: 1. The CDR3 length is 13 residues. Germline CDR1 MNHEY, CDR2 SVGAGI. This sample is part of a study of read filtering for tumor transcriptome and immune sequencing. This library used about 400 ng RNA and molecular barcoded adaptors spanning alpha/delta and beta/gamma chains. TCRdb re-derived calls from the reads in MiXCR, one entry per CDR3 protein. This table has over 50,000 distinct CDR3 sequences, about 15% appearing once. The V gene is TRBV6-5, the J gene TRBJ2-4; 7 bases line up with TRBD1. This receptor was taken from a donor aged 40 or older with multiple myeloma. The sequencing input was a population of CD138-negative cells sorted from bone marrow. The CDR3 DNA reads TGTGCCAGCAGTTACGAGGGGGCAAACATTCAGTACTTC. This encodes CASSYEGANIQYF.